These T cell receptor beta chains were read from a single sample in a study of lymphopenia after photon versus proton radiotherapy. Assay used: immunoSEQ multiplex PCR; TCRdb lists only in-frame clones, some missing. The table has 55,000 to 70,000 clones, 85% to 90% seen once. Material: peripheral blood, obtained from a patient treated with proton-based radiotherapy. The receptor set was obtained from an elderly man with esophageal cancer. CDR3s include the opening cysteine and the closing phenylalanine or tryptophan. The D gene is left open where the match is weak.

j_gene | d_gene | v_gene | CDR3nt | CDR3aa
TRBJ2-3 | TRBD1 | TRBV10-1 | TGCGCCAGCAGCCAGGGGGCTCTTCGCACAGATACGCAGTATTTT | CASSQGALRTDTQYF
TRBJ1-3 | - | TRBV19 | TGTGCCAGTAGCCCCCAGACGAGCTCTGGAAACACCATATATTTT | CASSPQTSSGNTIYF
TRBJ1-2 | - | TRBV19 | TGTGCCAGTAGTATAGGAGATAGGGGCTACACCTTC | CASSIGDRGYTF
TRBJ1-2 | TRBD1 | TRBV7-2 | TGTGCCAGCAGCCACGGGACAGGGTACTATGGCTACACCTTC | CASSHGTGYYGYTF
TRBJ1-4 | - | TRBV4-2 | TGTGCCAGCAGCCACCTACTGGGGGGGAAAGCAACTAATGAAAAACTGTTTTTT | CASSHLLGGKATNEKLFF
TRBJ2-3 | TRBD2 | TRBV5-1 | TGCGCCAGCAGCTTGGCCCGGACTAGCGGGAGGAGCACAGATACGCAGTATTTT | CASSLARTSGRSTDTQYF
TRBJ1-3 | - | TRBV11-2 | TGTGCCAGCAGCTTTACAGGTGACTCTGGAAACACCATATATTTT | CASSFTGDSGNTIYF
TRBJ1-2 | - | TRBV5-1 | TGCGCCAGCAGCGGGGGGCGGTATGGCTACACCTTC | CASSGGRYGYTF
TRBJ2-1 | TRBD2 | TRBV10-3 | TGTGCCATCAGTGGGGGACTAGCGGGGGGCCAGGATGAGCAGTTCTTC | CAISGGLAGGQDEQFF
TRBJ2-1 | - | TRBV7-9 | TGTGCCAGCAGCTTGAATCGGATAGCTCGGTACAATGAGCAGTTCTTC | CASSLNRIARYNEQFF
TRBJ1-3 | - | TRBV19 | TGTGCCAGTAGTATCCAGCTATCCCGGAACACCATATATTTT | CASSIQLSRNTIYF
TRBJ2-3 | TRBD2 | TRBV19 | TGTGCCAGTAGTTTTAGCGGGGGGGCGGTTGATACGCAGTATTTT | CASSFSGGAVDTQYF
TRBJ2-1 | - | TRBV10-3 | TGTGCCATCAGTAGCCGGGCCCGGGAGCAGTTCTTC | CAISSRAREQFF
TRBJ1-4 | - | TRBV19 | TGTGCCAGTAGTATAGTGGCCATACGAACCTCAACTAATGAAAAACTGTTTTTT | CASSIVAIRTSTNEKLFF
TRBJ1-5 | TRBD1 | TRBV7-2 | TGTGCCAGCAGCTCTCAGGGGGCGCTTCTCAATCAGCCCCAGCATTTT | CASSSQGALLNQPQHF
TRBJ2-5 | - | TRBV27 | TGTGCCAGCGGACCAGGAGGGTATCAGGTGGAGACCCAGTACTTC | CASGPGGYQVETQYF
TRBJ1-2 | TRBD1 | TRBV10-3 | TGTGCCATCAGTGAGGCCACCCCGACAGGGAAGAATGGCTACACCTTC | CAISEATPTGKNGYTF
TRBJ2-3 | TRBD2 | TRBV10-3 | TGTGCCATAGGACTAGCGGGAGGGGCAGATACGCAGTATTTT | CAIGLAGGADTQYF
TRBJ1-5 | - | TRBV18 | TGTGCCAGCTCACCACCGAATAGGGGCGGTAATCAGCCCCAGCATTTT | CASSPPNRGGNQPQHF
TRBJ1-1 | TRBD1 | TRBV7-2 | TGTGCCAGCAGCTACGGGACAGGGAGGAACACTGAAGCTTTCTTT | CASSYGTGRNTEAFF
TRBJ2-5 | - | TRBV15 | TGTGCCACCAGCATCACAACCGCGCAGGGGGGGACCCAGTACTTC | CATSITTAQGGTQYF
TRBJ2-2 | TRBD2 | TRBV10-3 | TGTGCCATCAGTGGAGGGACTAGCGGCGTTCCCGGGGAGCTGTTTTTT | CAISGGTSGVPGELFF
TRBJ1-3 | - | TRBV4-3 | TGCGCCAGCAGCCAAGATGCACTTCGACGAGCCGGAAACACCATATATTTT | CASSQDALRRAGNTIYF
TRBJ2-7 | TRBD1 | TRBV9 | TGTGCCAGCAGCGAATCGACAGGGGCCGTCTACGAGCAGTACTTC | CASSESTGAVYEQYF
TRBJ2-4 | - | TRBV6-1 | TGTACTTCCGGGCAGGAGTTAGCCAAAAACATTCAGTACTTC | CTSGQELAKNIQYF
TRBJ2-1 | TRBD2 | TRBV7-9 | TGTGCCAGCAGCATGCCAGCGGGAACCCCTACATACAATGAGCAGTTCTTC | CASSMPAGTPTYNEQFF
TRBJ1-2 | - | TRBV2 | TGTGCCAGCGCCGACTATGCTAACTATGGCTACACCTTC | CASADYANYGYTF